This T cell receptor beta chain was profiled in a study of blood T cell repertoires in COVID-19. Trimming at V came to 5 bases and at J to 0 bases, leaving 2 bases not matched to a gene. The CDR3 is made up of 14 amino acids. CDR1 is SGHNT and CDR2 is YENEEA in the germline V gene. Libraries were prepared by immunoSEQ multiplex PCR; TCRdb keeps only in-frame clonotypes and omits some of them. The sample lists about 130,000 clones, around 76% occurring once. A few counts support this clone. The V gene is TRBV11-3, the J gene TRBJ1-1; 8 bases are shared with TRBD1. The sequenced sample was peripheral blood. The clonotype originates from a human donor in a cohort sampled during active COVID-19. The chain's CDR3 is CASSRRGLNTEAFF. The CDR3 DNA is TGTGCCAGCAGCCGCAGGGGGCTGAACACTGAAGCTTTCTTT.